Sequencing of this TCR beta chain was carried out in a study of blood T cell repertoires in COVID-19. As for the study in general: Sites in the United States, Italy and Spain provided acute and convalescent COVID-19 samples. PBMCs, B-cell-depleted T cells, or T cells provided the cDNA or gDNA that made up the material.

In the original workflow: Amplification with reference gene primers provided the estimates of nucleated cell counts. Libraries were prepared by immunoSEQ multiplex PCR; TCRdb keeps only in-frame clonotypes and omits some of them. V, J and clone size reflect that table, while D and trimming were determined from the DNA. The sample lists approximately 160,000 clones, about 86% occurring once. J lost 0 bases, V lost 5 bases, and 6 bases had no gene match. CDR1 is SGHTA and CDR2 is FQGNSA in the germline V gene. The CDR3 extends over 15 amino acids. Sequenced input: peripheral blood. The chain joins TRBV7-2 to TRBJ1-1; 7 nucleotides line up with TRBD1. The receptor comes from a woman aged 65 to 85 with acute or convalescent COVID-19. CDR3 bases: TGTGCCAGCAGCACCCGACAGGGCATGAACACTGAAGCTTTCTTT. This translates into CASSTRQGMNTEAFF.